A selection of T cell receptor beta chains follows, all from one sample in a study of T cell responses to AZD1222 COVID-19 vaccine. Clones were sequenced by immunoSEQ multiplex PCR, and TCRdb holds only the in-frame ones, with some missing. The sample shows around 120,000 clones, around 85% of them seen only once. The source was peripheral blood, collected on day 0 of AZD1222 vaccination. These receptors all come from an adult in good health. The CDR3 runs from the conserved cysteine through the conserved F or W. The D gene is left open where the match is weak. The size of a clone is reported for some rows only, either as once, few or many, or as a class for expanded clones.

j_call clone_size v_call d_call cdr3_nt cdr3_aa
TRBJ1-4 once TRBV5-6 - TGTGCCAGCAGGGTGGGAGGAACTAATGAAAAACTGTTTTTT CASRVGGTNEKLFF
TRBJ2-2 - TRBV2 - TGTGCCAGCAGGGCCCACAGGGAAACCGGGGAGCTGTTTTTT CASRAHRETGELFF
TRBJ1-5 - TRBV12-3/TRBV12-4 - TGTGCCAGCAGTTTGTTTAGGGACCAAAGGCATTTT CASSLFRDQRHF
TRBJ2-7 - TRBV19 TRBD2 TGTGCCAGTAGTATAGGCGGGGGAGCCTACGAGCAGTACTTC CASSIGGGAYEQYF
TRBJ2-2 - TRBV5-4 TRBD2 TGTGCCAGCAGCTTGGTTTCAGCGGGAGAGCTGTTTTTT CASSLVSAGELFF
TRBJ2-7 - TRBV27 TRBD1 TGTGCCAGCAGTTTATTCCGACAGGGGGCCTTCTACGAGCAGTACTTC CASSLFRQGAFYEQYF
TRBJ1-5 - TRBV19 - TGTGCCAGTAGTATAGGAGGGCAGCCCCAGCATTTT CASSIGGQPQHF
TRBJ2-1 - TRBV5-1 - TGCGCCAGCAGCTTGAACAGCATGGGTGAGCAGTTCTTC CASSLNSMGEQFF
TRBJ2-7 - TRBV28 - TGTGCCAGCAGTTTAGCCGGGGGCAGGTACGAGCAGTACTTC CASSLAGGRYEQYF
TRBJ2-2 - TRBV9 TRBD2 TGTGCCAGCAGCCCACGACTAGCGGGAGGAGAGACGAACACCGGGGAGCTGTTTTTT CASSPRLAGGETNTGELFF
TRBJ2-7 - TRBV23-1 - TGCGCCAGCAAGGTCAGGGCGTGGGAGCAGTACTTC CASKVRAWEQYF
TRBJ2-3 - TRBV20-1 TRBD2 TGCAGTGCTAGTTGTCTCCTAGCGGGAGGGCCCTGCCACAGCACAGATACGCAGTATTTT CSASCLLAGGPCHSTDTQYF
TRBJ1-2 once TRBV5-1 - TGCGCCAGCAATCAGGACTCCGCTAACTATGGCTACACCTTC CASNQDSANYGYTF
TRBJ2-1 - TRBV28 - TGTGCCAGCAGTTTAGGTTTTGTATGGGGGAGCAGAAGCTCCTACAATGAGCAGTTCTTC CASSLGFVWGSRSSYNEQFF
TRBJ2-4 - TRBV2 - TGTGCCAGCACTGACGGAGCAGGGCCCCCCATTCAGTACTTC CASTDGAGPPIQYF
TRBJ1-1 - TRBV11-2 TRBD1 TGTGCCAGCAGCCCCCGGACAGGGCAGGACACTGAAGCTTTCTTT CASSPRTGQDTEAFF
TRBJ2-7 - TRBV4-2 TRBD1 TGTGCCAGCAGCCAAGAAAGAACAGGGGGCTACGAGCAGTACTTC CASSQERTGGYEQYF
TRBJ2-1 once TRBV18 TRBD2 TGTGCCAGCTCACCCCCGGGACTAGGCCCTCACAATGAGCAGTTCTTC CASSPPGLGPHNEQFF
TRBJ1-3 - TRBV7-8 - TGTGCCAGCAGCTTATCTGCCAGCTCTGGAAACACCATATATTTT CASSLSASSGNTIYF
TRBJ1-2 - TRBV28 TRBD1 TGTGCCAGCAGTTCCAGGGGGCCCGGGCGGGGCTACACCTTC CASSSRGPGRGYTF
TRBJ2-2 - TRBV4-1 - TGCGCCAGCAGCCAAGAGGCCGCCGGGACCGGGGAGCTGTTTTTT CASSQEAAGTGELFF
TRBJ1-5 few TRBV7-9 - TGTGCCAGCAGCTTAGCGCAAAACAGCAATCAGCCCCAGCATTTT CASSLAQNSNQPQHF
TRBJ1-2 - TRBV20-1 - TGCAGTGCTGCCGATATCGGCTACACCTTC CSAADIGYTF
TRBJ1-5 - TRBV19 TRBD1 TGTGCCAGTACCCGGGACAGCTATAGCAATCAGCCCCAGCATTTT CASTRDSYSNQPQHF
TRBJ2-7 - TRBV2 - TGTGCCAGCAGGGCCCAACAGGGAATCCACGAGCAGTACTTC CASRAQQGIHEQYF
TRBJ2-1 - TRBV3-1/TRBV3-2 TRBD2 TGTGCCAGCAGCCAACTCCTAGCGGGGACTGAGCAGTTCTTC CASSQLLAGTEQFF
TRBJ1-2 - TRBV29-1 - TGCAGCGTTGATGACCAGGGTTATGGCTACACCTTC CSVDDQGYGYTF
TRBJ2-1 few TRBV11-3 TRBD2 TGTGCCAGCAGCCGCAGTCGAGCGGGGGAGCAGTTCTTC CASSRSRAGEQFF
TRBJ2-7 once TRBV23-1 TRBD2 TGCGCCAGTCCCCGGCGGGGGAAAGGCTACGAGCAGTACTTC CASPRRGKGYEQYF
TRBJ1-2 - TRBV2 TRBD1 TGTGCCAGCAGTGCGACAGGGACCTATGGCTACACCTTC CASSATGTYGYTF
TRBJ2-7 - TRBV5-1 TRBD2 TGCGCCAGCAGCTTGTCAGCGGGAGGCCCCTCCTACGAGCAGTACTTC CASSLSAGGPSYEQYF
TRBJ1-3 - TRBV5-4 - TGTGCCAGCAGCCTCGGCCAGGACAACTCTGGAAACACCATATATTTT CASSLGQDNSGNTIYF
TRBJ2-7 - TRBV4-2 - TGTGCCAGCAGCCAAGATTTAAGAACTTACCAGTACTTC CASSQDLRTYQYF
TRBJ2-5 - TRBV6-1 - TGTGCCAGCAGTGAAATAAACCGCCAAGAGACCCAGTACTTC CASSEINRQETQYF
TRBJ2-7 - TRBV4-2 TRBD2 TGTGCCAGCAGCCAAGAAGCAGCGGGATCCTACGAGCAGTACTTC CASSQEAAGSYEQYF
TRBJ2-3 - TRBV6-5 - TGTGCCAGCAGTTCCACGAGGGGATCGAGGGCAGATACGCAGTATTTT CASSSTRGSRADTQYF
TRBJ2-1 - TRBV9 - TGTGCCAGCAGCCTAGGGGGACCTGCCTACAATGAGCAGTTCTTC CASSLGGPAYNEQFF
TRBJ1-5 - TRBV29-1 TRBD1 TGCAGCGCTAGGACAGGGCCCAATCAGCCCCAGCATTTT CSARTGPNQPQHF
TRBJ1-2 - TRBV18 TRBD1 TGTGCCAGCTCGCGGGACAGGGAGGACTATGGCTACACCTTC CASSRDREDYGYTF
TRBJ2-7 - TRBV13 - TGTGCCAGCAGCTGGGGAAGCTACGAGCAGTACTTC CASSWGSYEQYF
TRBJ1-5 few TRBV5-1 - TGCGCCAGCAGCTTGGCGCGGGACAGCAATCAGCCCCAGCATTTT CASSLARDSNQPQHF
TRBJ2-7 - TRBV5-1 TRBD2 TGCGCCAGCAGTCGCGACCGGGGAGGGCCGGAGCAGTACTTC CASSRDRGGPEQYF
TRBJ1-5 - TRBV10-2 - TGCGCCAACAGTGCAACCATAGGCCAGCCCCAGCATTTT CANSATIGQPQHF
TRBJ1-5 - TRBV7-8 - TGTGCCAGCAGCCGCAGTGGGAATCAGCCCCAGCATTTT CASSRSGNQPQHF
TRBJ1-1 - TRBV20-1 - TGCAGTGCTTACCGGGAGGCGAAAGCTTTCTTT CSAYREAKAFF